The sequence of this TCR beta chain was determined in a study of beta chain features in type 1 diabetes. Overall study results and limits: Shorter templates might be favored by PCR, and equally so in patients and in controls. Moderate yet significant TCRB CDR3 shortening was seen in Type 1 diabetes patients in all four CD4+ subsets. Patients' naive, central memory and regulatory TCRB repertoires appeared more alike than those of healthy donors. There were fewer insertions and more deletions at the VDJ junctions of type 1 diabetes patients.

Germline trimming cut 5 bases from V and 6 bases from J; bases unmatched to any gene: 12. Germline lookup yields CDR1 SSHAT and CDR2 FNYEAQ (reference sequence). The CDR3 consists of 16 residues. Reverse transcribing all isolated RNA meant expressed TCRB transcripts were sequenced. Assay used: immunoSEQ multiplex PCR; TCRdb lists only in-frame clones, some missing. The sample has 250,000 to 350,000 clones; 12% to 15% are singletons. With regard to this clone: Its antigen is not identified.

This clonotype originated in a man in his thirties or forties in good health. Source material: central memory CD4+ T cells from blood. The chain carries TRBV7-7 and TRBJ2-1; 8 bases map to TRBD1. The CDR3 spells CASSPLRQGTGNEQFF. The CDR3 bases are TGTGCCAGCAGCCCTCTAAGACAGGGGACTGGCAATGAGCAGTTCTTC.